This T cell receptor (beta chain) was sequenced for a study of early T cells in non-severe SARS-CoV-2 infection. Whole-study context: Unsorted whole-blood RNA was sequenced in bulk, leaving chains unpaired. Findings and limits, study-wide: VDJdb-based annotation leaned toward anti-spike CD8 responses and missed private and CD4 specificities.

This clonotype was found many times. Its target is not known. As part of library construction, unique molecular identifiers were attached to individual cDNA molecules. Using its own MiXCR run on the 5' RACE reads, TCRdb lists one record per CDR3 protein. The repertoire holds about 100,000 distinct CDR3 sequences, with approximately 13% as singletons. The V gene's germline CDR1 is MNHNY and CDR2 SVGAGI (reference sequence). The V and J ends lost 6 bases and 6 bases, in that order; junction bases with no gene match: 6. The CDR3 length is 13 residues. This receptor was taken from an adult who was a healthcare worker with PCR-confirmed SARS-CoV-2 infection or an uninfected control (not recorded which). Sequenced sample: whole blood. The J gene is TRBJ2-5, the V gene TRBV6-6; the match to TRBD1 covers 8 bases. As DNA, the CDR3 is TGTGCCAGCAGGCTGGACAGGGAACAGACCCAGTACTTC. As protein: CASRLDREQTQYF.